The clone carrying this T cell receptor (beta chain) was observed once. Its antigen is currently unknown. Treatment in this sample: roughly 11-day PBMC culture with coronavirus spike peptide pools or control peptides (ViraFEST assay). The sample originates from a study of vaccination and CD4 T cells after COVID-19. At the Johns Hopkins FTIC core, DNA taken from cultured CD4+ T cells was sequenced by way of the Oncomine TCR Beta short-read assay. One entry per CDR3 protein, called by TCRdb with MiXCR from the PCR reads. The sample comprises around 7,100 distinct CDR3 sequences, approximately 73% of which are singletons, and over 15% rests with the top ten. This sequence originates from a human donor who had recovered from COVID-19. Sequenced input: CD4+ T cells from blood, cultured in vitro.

The CDR3 here is CASTQSGRTGNTIYF. In nucleotides, the CDR3 is TGTGCCAGCACACAATCCGGAAGAACTGGAAACACCATATATTTT. The genes are TRBV6-1 and TRBJ1-3, with unresolved D. Trimming took 7 bases from V and 2 from J, leaving 15 bases between them. The CDR3 length is 15 residues. Germline-derived CDR1 and CDR2 are MNHNS and SASEGT.